This TCR beta chain was profiled in a study of blood T cell repertoires in COVID-19 (dated by TCRdb to 2020 to 2021). Notes on the research overall: The collaborator samples originated in the United States, Italy and Spain and spanned the acute and convalescent phases of COVID-19. The prospective study material was composed of cDNA or gDNA derived from T cells, B-cell-depleted T cells, or PBMCs. Subjects who had been exposed to COVID-19, were actively infected with it, or had recovered from it provided the deeply sampled blood TCRbeta repertoires that made up the dataset. A freely available public database, intended as a resource for researchers studying the immune response to SARS-CoV-2, is where the repertoires were released. Samples came from the ongoing ImmuneRACE study (first 160 participants) plus 1,254 subjects from 6 global collaborators. Sample metadata almost always included a de-identified subject ID, COVID-19 status, age in years and sex. HLA class I and class II types, where available, came from metadata supplied by the sample provider rather than from assay-based typing. The full study reports these points: The quantity of clinical and demographic metadata differed by source and by participant and was supplied without curation.

TCRbeta CDR3 regions were amplified from genomic DNA by means of the immunoSEQ Assay, a bias-controlled multiplex PCR. From the authors' description of their analysis: The number of nucleated cells in each sample was estimated from the amplification of reference gene primers within the assay. To quantify the absolute abundance of each unique TCRbeta CDR3 rearrangement, sequence reads were collapsed and filtered. For each sample, productive Simpson clonality was calculated as the square root of Simpson's diversity index across productive rearrangements. This is the immuneACCESS table as TCRdb keeps it, with only in-frame sequences that have V and J called. A part of the clones is gone; compared with another copy, unresolved V genes explain less than half, and the rest is unexplained. D and trimming were read from the DNA, whereas the V and J calls and clone size are those reported in that table. The sample table records 150,000 to 200,000 clones; just over 85% of these occur just once. Together, the top ten hold more than 7.5% of the sample.

Notes on this clone: No antigen is known for it. No much larger clone exists at a distance of one base, and base qualities are not known.

Whole blood was collected in K2EDTA tubes by collaborating institutions according to the institutions' own protocols. For TCRbeta analysis, collaborator samples were shipped as frozen whole blood, as isolated PBMCs, or as DNA extracted from either sample type. Looking up the germline V gene yields CDR1 WSHSY and CDR2 SAAADI. The CDR3, from cysteine to phenylalanine, totals 14 residues. Only the CDR3 portion is preserved as DNA: 42 bases, with reading frame beginning at the first base. V is clipped by 8 bases and J by 1 base, and the sequence between their germline boundaries is 13 bases long. This receptor was obtained from a man aged 45 to 65 with active or convalescent COVID-19. The chain links TRBV10-2 with TRBJ2-3; TRBD2 is perhaps the D gene, given 6 matching bases. The specimen was peripheral blood. The DNA is TGCGCCAGCGCGGAGTTAGCGGGCACAGATACGCAGTATTTT. Its protein product is CASAELAGTDTQYF.